Many counts were recorded for the clone carrying this TCR delta chain. Its antigen is not known. The data are from a study of γδ T cells in repeated Plasmodium falciparum infection. Overall study results and limits: Vdelta2-negative gammadelta repertoires appeared less diverse and less shared in Malian than Australian children.

The CDR3 runs 20 residues. In germline, CDR1 is GEAIGNYY, CDR2 EKD. The junction had 18 bases not matched to a gene; V was cut back by 3 bases and J by 0 bases. Vgamma9/Vdelta2+ and Vdelta2-negative gammadelta T cells were flow-sorted from PBMC for bulk sequencing. TCRdb re-processed the multiplex PCR reads via CATT. The sample holds 80,000 to 95,000 delta-chain clones, approximately 1.4% seen once. This receptor was obtained from a pool of human donors (malaria-infected and uninfected, not separated). This rearrangement joins TRDV2 to TRDJ1, with 10 bases aligning to TRDD3. As TCRdb names no J gene, one was assigned here on the basis of a DNA match to germline. Material: gamma-delta T cells from blood. The chain's CDR3 is CACDRVLGDPSPQHTDKLIF. In DNA, the CDR3 is TGTGCCTGTGACCGCGTACTGGGGGATCCCTCTCCACAACACACCGATAAACTCATCTTT.